The next 8 T cell receptor beta chains were all read from a single sample in a study of STAT3 mutations in large granular lymphocyte leukemia. Which antigens these TCRs recognize remains unknown. The data were produced by immunoSEQ multiplex PCR, yet TCRdb's version contains in-frame clones alone and is incomplete. The sample shows about 1,500 clones, around three quarters of them seen only once. Study-wide points: Every T-cell large granular lymphocyte leukemia patient had at least one immunodominant TCR beta clonotype.

The source material was peripheral blood mononuclear cells. These receptors were taken from a woman aged 65 to 85 with T-cell large granular lymphocyte leukemia. Some clones in this sample may be carry-over from other donors' samples.

CDR3 DNA sequence: TGTGCCAGCAGTAAAGGGGGTTACAATGAGCAGTTCTTC. It yields the protein CASSKGGYNEQFF. The chain links TRBV25-1 to TRBJ2-1, with TRBD1 as a possible D gene (6 bases). CDR1 and CDR2 from the germline V gene are MGHDK and SYGVNS. This CDR3 comprises 13 residues. Deletions cut 5 bases from V and 4 bases from J, with 9 bases between.

The chain carries TRBV5-1 and TRBJ1-1; D perhaps matches TRBD1 (6 bases). Trimming removed 0 bases at V and 7 bases at J, with 10 bases between. Germline V gene data show CDR1 as SGHRS and CDR2 as YFSETQ. CDR3 length: 13 amino acids. CDR3 sequence (DNA): TGCGCCAGCAGCTTGGATGGACAGCTTGAAGCTTTCTTT. Translating it yields CASSLDGQLEAFF.

The V call is TRBV19, the J call TRBJ1-5; a weak D match, TRBD1 (6 bases). CDR1 is LNHDA, CDR2 SQIVND, per germline (reference sequence). The CDR3 has 16 residues. Trimming shortened V by 5 bases and J by 5 bases, and 19 bases separated the two germline ends. CDR3: CASSDRVRGYDQPQHF. The CDR3 coding sequence is TGTGCCAGTAGTGATCGGGTTAGGGGGTACGATCAGCCCCAGCATTTT.

V usage is TRBV30 and J usage is TRBJ1-1, with a possible D match to TRBD1 (5 bases). CDR3 size: 13 residues. V gave up 2 bases and J gave up 5 bases, with 12 bases separating them. The germline V gene has CDR1 GTSNPN and CDR2 SVGIG (reference sequence). The CDR3 DNA follows: TGTGCCTGGAGTCAAGGGGACTCGACTGAAGCTTTCTTT. It yields the protein CAWSQGDSTEAFF.

This clone was detected a few times. CDR3 DNA: TGTGCCAGCAGCTTTTGGACAGGCAAGAATTTGAACACTGAAGCTTTCTTT. It codes for CASSFWTGKNLNTEAFF. The chain has TRBV11-3 and TRBJ1-1; 7 nucleotides align to TRBD1. This CDR3 contains 17 residues. Per the germline V gene, CDR1 is SGHNT and CDR2 is YENEEA. V shed 3 bases and J 0 bases; nucleotides not matched to a gene: 10.

This rearrangement joins TRBV5-1 to TRBJ1-4; D perhaps matches TRBD1 (5 bases). CDR1 SGHRS and CDR2 YFSETQ come from the germline V gene. V was clipped by 4 bases and J by 0 bases, with 16 bases between them. This CDR3 contains 17 residues. The CDR3 sequence: CASSPGSRAATNEKLFF. In nucleotides, the CDR3 is TGCGCCAGCAGCCCAGGCAGCAGGGCTGCAACTAATGAAAAACTGTTTTTT.

This sequence joins TRBV5-1 and TRBJ2-5, with 8 bases aligning to TRBD2. Trimming at V came to 6 bases and at J to 1 base, leaving 11 bases not matched to a gene. Germline V gene sequence: CDR1 SGHRS, CDR2 YFSETQ. CDR3 length: 16 residues. In nucleotides, the CDR3 is TGCGCCAGCACCACGGTCCGGGGGGGAAGCCAAGAGACCCAGTACTTC. The encoded protein is CASTTVRGGSQETQYF. Full variable domain (outside the CDR3, taken from reference TRBV5-1 and TRBJ2-5): KAGVTQTPRYLIKTRGQQVTLSCSPISGHRSVSWYQQTPGQGLQFLFEYFSETQRNKGNFPGRFSGRQFSNSRSEMNVSTLELGDSALYLCASTTVRGGSQETQYFGPGTRLLVL.

The chain couples TRBV29-1 to TRBJ1-4; possibly TRBD1 for D (5 bases). Germline V gene data show CDR1 as SQVTM and CDR2 as ANQGSEA. Trimming removed 3 bases at V and 7 bases at J, with 12 bases between. The CDR3 covers 13 residues. DNA for the CDR3: TGCAGCGTTGAGACGGCAGGGAGTGAAAAACTGTTTTTT. It codes for CSVETAGSEKLFF.